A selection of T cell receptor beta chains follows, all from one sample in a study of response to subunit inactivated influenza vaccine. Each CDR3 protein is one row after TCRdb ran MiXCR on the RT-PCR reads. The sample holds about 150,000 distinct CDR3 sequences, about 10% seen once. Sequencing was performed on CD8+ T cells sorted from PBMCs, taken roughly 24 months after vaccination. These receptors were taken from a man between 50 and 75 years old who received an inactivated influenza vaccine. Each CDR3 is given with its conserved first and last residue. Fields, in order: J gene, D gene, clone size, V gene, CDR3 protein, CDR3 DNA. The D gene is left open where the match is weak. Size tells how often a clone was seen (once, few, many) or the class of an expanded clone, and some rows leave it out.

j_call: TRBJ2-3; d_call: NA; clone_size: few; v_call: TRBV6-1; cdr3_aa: CASSPNTLGTDTQYF; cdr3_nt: TGTGCCAGCAGTCCGAACACACTCGGCACAGATACGCAGTATTTT
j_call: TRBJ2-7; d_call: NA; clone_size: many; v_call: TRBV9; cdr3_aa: CASSVAVGGPSYEQYF; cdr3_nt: TGTGCCAGCAGCGTAGCTGTGGGGGGCCCATCCTACGAGCAGTACTTC
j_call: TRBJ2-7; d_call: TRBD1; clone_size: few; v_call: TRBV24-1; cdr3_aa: CATSLTGGYEQYF; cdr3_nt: TGTGCCACCAGTCTTACAGGGGGCTACGAGCAGTACTTC
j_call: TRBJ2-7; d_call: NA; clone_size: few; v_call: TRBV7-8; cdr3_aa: CASSWGDPYEQYF; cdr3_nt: TGTGCCAGCAGCTGGGGGGATCCCTACGAGCAGTACTTC
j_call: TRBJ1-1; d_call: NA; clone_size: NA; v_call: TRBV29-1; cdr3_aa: CSVQQNTEAFF; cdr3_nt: TGCAGCGTTCAACAGAACACTGAAGCTTTCTTT
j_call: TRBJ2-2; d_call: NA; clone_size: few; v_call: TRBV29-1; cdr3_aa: CSVAPGRNTGELFF; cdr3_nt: TGCAGCGTTGCACCCGGGAGGAACACCGGGGAGCTGTTTTTT
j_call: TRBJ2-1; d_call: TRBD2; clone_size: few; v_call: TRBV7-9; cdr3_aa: CASSLALAGQQFF; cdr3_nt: TGTGCCAGCAGCTTAGCCCTAGCGGGGCAGCAGTTCTTC
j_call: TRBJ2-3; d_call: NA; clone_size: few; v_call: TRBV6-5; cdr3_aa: CASSSTGFGTDTQYF; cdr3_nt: TGTGCCAGCAGTTCAACAGGATTTGGCACAGATACGCAGTATTTT
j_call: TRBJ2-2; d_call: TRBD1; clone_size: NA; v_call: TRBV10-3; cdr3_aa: CAISPDRGLSGELFF; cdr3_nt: TGTGCCATCAGCCCGGACAGGGGACTCTCCGGGGAGCTGTTTTTT
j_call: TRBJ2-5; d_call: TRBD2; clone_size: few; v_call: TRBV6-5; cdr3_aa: CASSYIGRAYETQYF; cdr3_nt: TGTGCCAGCAGTTATATTGGGAGGGCCTATGAGACCCAGTACTTC
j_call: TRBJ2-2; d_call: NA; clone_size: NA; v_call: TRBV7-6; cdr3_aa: CASSLLRVELSGTGELFF; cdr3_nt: TGTGCCAGCAGCTTATTACGAGTGGAGTTGTCGGGGACCGGGGAGCTGTTTTTT
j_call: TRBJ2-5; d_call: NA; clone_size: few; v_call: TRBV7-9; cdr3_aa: CASSPYYQETQYF; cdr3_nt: TGTGCCAGCAGCCCCTATTACCAAGAGACCCAGTACTTC
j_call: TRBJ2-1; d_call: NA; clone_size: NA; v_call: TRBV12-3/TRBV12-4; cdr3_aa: CASSWGLGLVGNEQFF; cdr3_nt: TGTGCCAGCAGTTGGGGTTTGGGACTCGTAGGCAATGAGCAGTTCTTC
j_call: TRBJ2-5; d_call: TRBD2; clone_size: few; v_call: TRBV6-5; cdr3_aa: CASSYSIQRGEETQYF; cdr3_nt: TGTGCCAGCAGTTACTCGATACAGCGGGGGGAAGAGACCCAGTACTTC
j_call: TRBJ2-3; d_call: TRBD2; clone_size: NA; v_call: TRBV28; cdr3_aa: CASSRSSGRSDTQYF; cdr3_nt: TGTGCCAGCAGTCGATCTAGCGGGAGGTCAGATACGCAGTATTTT
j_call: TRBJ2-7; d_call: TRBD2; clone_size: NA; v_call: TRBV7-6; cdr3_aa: CASSIGTSGEQYF; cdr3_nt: TGTGCCAGCAGCATCGGGACTAGCGGCGAGCAGTACTTC
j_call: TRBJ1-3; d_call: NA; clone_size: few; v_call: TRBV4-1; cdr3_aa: CASSQGIWAGNTIYF; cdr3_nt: TGCGCCAGCAGCCAAGGCATCTGGGCTGGAAACACCATATATTTT
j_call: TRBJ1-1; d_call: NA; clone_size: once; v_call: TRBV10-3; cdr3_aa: CAILEGGTEAFF; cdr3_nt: TGTGCCATCCTGGAGGGCGGCACTGAAGCTTTCTTT
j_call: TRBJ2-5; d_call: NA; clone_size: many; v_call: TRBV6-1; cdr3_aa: CASSKTDSTQETQYF; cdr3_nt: TGTGCCAGCAGTAAGACGGACAGCACCCAAGAGACCCAGTACTTC
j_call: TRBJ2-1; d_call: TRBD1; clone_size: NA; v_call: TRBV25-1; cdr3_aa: CASSGQGDEQFF; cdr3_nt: TGTGCCAGCAGTGGACAGGGAGATGAGCAGTTCTTC
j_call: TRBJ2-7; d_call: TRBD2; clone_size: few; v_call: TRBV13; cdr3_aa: CASSPGLANEQYF; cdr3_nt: TGTGCCAGCAGCCCCGGACTAGCCAACGAGCAGTACTTC
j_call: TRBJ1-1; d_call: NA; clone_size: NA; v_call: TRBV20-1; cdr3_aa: CSPEGQPGAFF; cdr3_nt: TGCAGTCCCGAGGGACAACCTGGGGCTTTCTTT
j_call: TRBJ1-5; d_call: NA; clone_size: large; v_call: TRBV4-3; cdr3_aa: CASSQSAGTSSNQPQHF; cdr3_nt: TGCGCCAGCAGCCAATCGGCTGGGACGTCTAGCAATCAGCCCCAGCATTTT
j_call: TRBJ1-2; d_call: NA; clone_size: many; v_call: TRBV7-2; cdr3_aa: CASSLARRGYGYTF; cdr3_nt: TGTGCCAGCAGCTTAGCGCGACGGGGTTATGGCTACACCTTC
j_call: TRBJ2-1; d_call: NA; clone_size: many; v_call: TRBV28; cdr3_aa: CASSFLDTTYNEQFF; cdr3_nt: TGTGCCAGCAGTTTTCTGGACACGACCTACAATGAGCAGTTCTTC
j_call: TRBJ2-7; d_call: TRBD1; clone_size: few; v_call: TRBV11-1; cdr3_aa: CASSLLGPVTGTGSYEQYF; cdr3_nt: TGTGCCAGCAGCTTATTGGGACCAGTGACCGGGACAGGATCCTACGAGCAGTACTTC
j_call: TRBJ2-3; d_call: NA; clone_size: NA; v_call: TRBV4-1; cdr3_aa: CASSQERGTQYF; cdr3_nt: TGCGCCAGCAGCCAAGAGAGGGGTACGCAGTATTTT
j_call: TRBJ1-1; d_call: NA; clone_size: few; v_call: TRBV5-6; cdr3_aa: CASSALTEAFF; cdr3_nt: TGTGCCAGCAGCGCCTTGACTGAAGCTTTCTTT
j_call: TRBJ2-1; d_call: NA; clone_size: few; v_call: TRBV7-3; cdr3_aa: CASSKTGTETYNEQFF; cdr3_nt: TGTGCCAGCAGCAAGACGGGGACGGAGACCTACAATGAGCAGTTCTTC
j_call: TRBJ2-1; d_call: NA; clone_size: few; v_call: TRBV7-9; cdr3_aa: CASSLGGSGYNEQFF; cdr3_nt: TGTGCCAGCAGCTTAGGGGGGTCCGGGTACAATGAGCAGTTCTTC
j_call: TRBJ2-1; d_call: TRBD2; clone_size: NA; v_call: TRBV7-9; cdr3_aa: CASSLEGLAGYNEQFF; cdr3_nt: TGTGCCAGCAGCTTAGAGGGGCTAGCGGGATACAATGAGCAGTTCTTC
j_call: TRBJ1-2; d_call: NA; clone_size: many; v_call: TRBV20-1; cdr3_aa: CSARDSMYGYTF; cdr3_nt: TGCAGTGCTAGAGATTCAATGTATGGCTACACCTTC
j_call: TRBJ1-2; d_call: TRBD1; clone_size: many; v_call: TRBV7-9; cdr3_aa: CASSPGTDLYGYTF; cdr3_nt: TGTGCCAGCAGTCCCGGGACAGACCTCTATGGCTACACCTTC
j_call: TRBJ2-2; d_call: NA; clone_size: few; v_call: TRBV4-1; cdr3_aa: CASSQDASTGELFF; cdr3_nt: TGCGCCAGCAGCCAAGACGCCAGCACCGGGGAGCTGTTTTTT
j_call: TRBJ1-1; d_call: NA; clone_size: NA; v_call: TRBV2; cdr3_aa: CASSFQGTEVFF; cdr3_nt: TGTGCCAGCAGTTTTCAGGGGACTGAAGTTTTCTTT
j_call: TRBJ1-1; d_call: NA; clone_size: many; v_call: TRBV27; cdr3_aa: CASSPIRDQNTEAFF; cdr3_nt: TGTGCCAGCAGCCCAATCAGGGATCAGAACACTGAAGCTTTCTTT
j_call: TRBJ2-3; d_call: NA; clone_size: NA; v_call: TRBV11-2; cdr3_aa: CASSLILFADTQYF; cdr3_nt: TGTGCCAGCAGCTTAATATTGTTCGCAGATACGCAGTATTTT
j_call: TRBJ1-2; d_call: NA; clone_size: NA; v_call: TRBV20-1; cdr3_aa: CSAYFYGYTF; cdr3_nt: TGCAGTGCTTATTTTTATGGCTACACCTTC
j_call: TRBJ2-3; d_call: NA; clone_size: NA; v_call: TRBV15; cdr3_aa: CATSKPGQRDSTDTQYF; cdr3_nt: TGTGCCACCAGCAAGCCCGGACAGAGAGATAGCACAGATACGCAGTATTTT
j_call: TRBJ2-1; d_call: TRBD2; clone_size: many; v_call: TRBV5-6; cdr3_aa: CASSLGGLAALRAQFF; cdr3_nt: TGTGCCAGCAGCTTGGGGGGACTAGCGGCCCTAAGGGCGCAGTTCTTC
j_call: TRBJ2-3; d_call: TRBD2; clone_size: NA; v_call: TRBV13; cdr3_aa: CASSLERGGDTQYF; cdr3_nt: TGTGCCAGCAGCTTAGAGCGGGGTGGAGATACGCAGTATTTT
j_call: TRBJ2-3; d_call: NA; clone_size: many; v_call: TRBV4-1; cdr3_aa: CASSQDPATDTQYF; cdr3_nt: TGCGCCAGCAGCCAAGACCCAGCCACAGATACGCAGTATTTT
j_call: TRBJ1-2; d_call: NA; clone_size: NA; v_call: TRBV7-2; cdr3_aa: CASSLATSWSYGYTF; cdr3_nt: TGTGCCAGCAGCTTAGCTACATCCTGGTCCTATGGCTACACCTTC
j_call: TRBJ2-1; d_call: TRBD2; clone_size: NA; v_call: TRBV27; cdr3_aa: CASSLLGAGGPDEQFF; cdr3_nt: TGTGCCAGCAGTCTGCTGGGAGCGGGAGGGCCAGATGAGCAGTTCTTC
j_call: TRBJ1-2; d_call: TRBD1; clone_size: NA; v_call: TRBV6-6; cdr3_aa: CASSYGTADGYTF; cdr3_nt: TGTGCCAGCAGTTATGGGACAGCCGATGGCTACACCTTC
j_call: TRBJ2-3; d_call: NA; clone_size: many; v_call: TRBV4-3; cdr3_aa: CASSQGDTQYF; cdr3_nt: TGCGCCAGCAGCCAAGGAGATACGCAGTATTTT
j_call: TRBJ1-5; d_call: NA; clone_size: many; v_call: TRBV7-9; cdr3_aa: CASSLGVQPQHF; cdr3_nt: TGTGCCAGCAGCTTGGGGGTTCAGCCCCAGCATTTT
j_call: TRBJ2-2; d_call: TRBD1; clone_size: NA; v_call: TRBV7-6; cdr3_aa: CASSLETGSTGELFF; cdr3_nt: TGTGCCAGCAGCTTAGAGACAGGGTCCACCGGGGAGCTGTTTTTT
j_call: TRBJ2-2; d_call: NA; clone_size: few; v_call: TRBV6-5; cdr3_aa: CASSFGLSGGELFF; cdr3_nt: TGTGCCAGCAGTTTCGGACTAAGTGGTGGGGAGCTGTTTTTT
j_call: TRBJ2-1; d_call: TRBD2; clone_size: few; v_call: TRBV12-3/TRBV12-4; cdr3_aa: CASQIAGDYEQFF; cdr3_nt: TGTGCCAGCCAAATAGCGGGAGACTATGAGCAGTTCTTC
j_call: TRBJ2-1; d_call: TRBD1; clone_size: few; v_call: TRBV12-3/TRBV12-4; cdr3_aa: CASTLGTVYNEQFF; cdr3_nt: TGTGCCAGCACCTTGGGGACAGTCTACAATGAGCAGTTCTTC
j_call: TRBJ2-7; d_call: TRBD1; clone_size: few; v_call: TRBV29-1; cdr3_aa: CSVGRWDRGIYEQYF; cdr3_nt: TGCAGCGTTGGTCGGTGGGACAGGGGCATCTACGAGCAGTACTTC
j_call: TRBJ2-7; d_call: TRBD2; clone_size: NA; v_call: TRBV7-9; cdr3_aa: CATRLADGNEQYF; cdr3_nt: TGTGCCACCAGACTAGCGGATGGAAATGAGCAGTACTTC